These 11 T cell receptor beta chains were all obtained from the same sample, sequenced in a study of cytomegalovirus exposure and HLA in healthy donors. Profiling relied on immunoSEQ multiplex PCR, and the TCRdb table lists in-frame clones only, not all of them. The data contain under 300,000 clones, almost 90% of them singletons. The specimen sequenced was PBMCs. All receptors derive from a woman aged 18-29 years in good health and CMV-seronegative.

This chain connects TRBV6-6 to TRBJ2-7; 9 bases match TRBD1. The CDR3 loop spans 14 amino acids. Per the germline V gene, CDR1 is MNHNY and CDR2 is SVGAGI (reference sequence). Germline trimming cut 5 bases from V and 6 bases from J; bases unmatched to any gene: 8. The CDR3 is CASSTDRGGGEQYV. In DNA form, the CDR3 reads TGTGCCAGCAGTACCGACAGGGGGGGCGGCGAGCAGTACGTC.

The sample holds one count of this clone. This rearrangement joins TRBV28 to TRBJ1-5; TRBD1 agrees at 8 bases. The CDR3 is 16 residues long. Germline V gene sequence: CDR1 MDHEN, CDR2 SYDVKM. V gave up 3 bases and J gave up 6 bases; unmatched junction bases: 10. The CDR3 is CASSFGQGATVQPQHF. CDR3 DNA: TGTGCCAGCAGTTTCGGTCAGGGGGCAACGGTTCAGCCCCAGCATTTT.

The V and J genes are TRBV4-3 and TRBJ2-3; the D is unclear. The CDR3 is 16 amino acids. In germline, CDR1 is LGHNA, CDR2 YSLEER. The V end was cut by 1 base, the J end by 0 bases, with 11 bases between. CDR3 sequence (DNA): TGCGCCAGCAGCCAAGTGAACAGCCTTAGCACAGATACGCAGTATTTT. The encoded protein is CASSQVNSLSTDTQYF.

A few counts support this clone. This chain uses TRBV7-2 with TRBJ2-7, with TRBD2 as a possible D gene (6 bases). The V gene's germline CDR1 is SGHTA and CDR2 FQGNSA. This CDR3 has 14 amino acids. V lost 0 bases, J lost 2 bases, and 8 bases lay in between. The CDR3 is CASSLAGGAYEQYV. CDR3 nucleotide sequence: TGTGCCAGCAGCTTAGCTGGCGGGGCCTACGAGCAGTACGTC.

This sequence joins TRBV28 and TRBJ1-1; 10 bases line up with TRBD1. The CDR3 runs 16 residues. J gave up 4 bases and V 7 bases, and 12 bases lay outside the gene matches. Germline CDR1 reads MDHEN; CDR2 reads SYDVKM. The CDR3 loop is CASTSGTGAPVTEAFF. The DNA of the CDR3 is TGTGCCAGCACATCCGGGACAGGGGCCCCTGTCACTGAAGCTTTCTTT.

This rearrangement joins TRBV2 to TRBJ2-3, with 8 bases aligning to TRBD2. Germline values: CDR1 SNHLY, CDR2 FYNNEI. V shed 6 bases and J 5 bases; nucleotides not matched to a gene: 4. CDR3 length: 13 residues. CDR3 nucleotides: TGTGCCAGCAGGCGGGGGGTTGAAGATACGCAGTATTTT. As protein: CASRRGVEDTQYF. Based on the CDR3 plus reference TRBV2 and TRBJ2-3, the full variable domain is EPEVTQTPSHQVTQMGQEVILRCVPISNHLYFYWYRQILGQKVEFLVSFYNNEISEKSEIFDDQFSVERPDGSNFTLKIRSTKLEDSAMYFCASRRGVEDTQYFGPGTRLTVL.

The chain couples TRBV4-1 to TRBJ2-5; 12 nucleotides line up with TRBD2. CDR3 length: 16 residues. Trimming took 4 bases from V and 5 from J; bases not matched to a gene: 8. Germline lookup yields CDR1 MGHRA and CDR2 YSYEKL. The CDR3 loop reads CASSPTSGGSRETQYF. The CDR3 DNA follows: TGCGCCAGCAGCCCGACTAGCGGGGGCTCTCGGGAGACCCAGTACTTC.

The CDR3 sequence is CASSVGTGRQPQHF. The DNA of the CDR3 is TGTGCCAGCAGTGTTGGGACAGGTCGCCAGCCCCAGCATTTT. The chain employs TRBV2 and TRBJ1-5; 8 bases map to TRBD1. The V gene's germline CDR1 is SNHLY and CDR2 FYNNEI. Losses at the gene ends were 4 bases for V and 7 bases for J; bases not matched to a gene: 6. CDR3 length: 14 amino acids.

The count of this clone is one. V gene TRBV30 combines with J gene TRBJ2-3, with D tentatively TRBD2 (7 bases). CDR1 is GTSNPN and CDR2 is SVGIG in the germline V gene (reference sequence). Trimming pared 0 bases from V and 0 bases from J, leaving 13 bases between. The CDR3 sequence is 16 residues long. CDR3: CAWSVGGPTSTDTQYF. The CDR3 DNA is TGTGCCTGGAGTGTGGGGGGGCCTACTAGCACAGATACGCAGTATTTT.

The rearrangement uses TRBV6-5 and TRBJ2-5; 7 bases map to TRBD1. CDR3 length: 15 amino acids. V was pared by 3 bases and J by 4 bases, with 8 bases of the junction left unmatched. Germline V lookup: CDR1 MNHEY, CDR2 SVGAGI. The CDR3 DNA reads TGTGCCAGCAGTTATCGACAGGGCGTACGAGAGACCCAGTACTTC. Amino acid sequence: CASSYRQGVRETQYF.

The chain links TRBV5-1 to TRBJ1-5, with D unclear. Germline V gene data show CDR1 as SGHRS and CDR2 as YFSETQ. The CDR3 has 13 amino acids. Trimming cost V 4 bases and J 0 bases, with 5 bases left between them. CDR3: CASSVNSNQPQHF. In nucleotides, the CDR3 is TGCGCCAGCAGCGTAAATAGCAATCAGCCCCAGCATTTT.